The clone carrying this T cell receptor (beta chain) came up a few times. The assay was immunoSEQ multiplex PCR, and TCRdb's table has in-frame clones only and misses some. The table records 65,000 to 85,000 clones, roughly 80% of them present only once. This specimen belongs to a study of T cell clones after liver transplantation. Study overall: Post-transplant blood was tracked for graft-donor-reactive T cell clones identified in a pre-transplant mixed lymphocyte reaction. Tolerance: complete withdrawal held at least one year, liver enzymes staying within twice normal.

The CDR3 spans 13 residues. V was cut by 0 bases and J by 2 bases, with 4 bases left in between. CDR1 is ENHRY, CDR2 SYGVKD, per germline. The TCR was taken from a human patient who received a liver transplant. The graft donor may account for some of the T cells. Here the sequenced sample was CD4+ T cells from blood, taken around 50 months after liver transplant. The chain uses TRBV10-3 and TRBJ2-5; D is unresolved. Here the CDR3 reads CAISESRQETQYF. In DNA, the CDR3 is TGTGCCATCAGTGAGTCTCGACAAGAGACCCAGTACTTC.